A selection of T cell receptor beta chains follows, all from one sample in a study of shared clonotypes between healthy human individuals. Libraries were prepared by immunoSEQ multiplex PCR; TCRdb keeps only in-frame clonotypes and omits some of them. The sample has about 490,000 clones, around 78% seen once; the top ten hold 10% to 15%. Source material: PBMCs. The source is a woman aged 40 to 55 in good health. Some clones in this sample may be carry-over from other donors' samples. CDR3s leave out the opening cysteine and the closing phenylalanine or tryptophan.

CDR3aa: ASSVVGDRELF
v_gene: TRBV9
j_gene: TRBJ2-2

CDR3aa: ASSLGEYNEQF
v_gene: TRBV28
j_gene: TRBJ2-1

CDR3aa: ASSPTSSYNEQF
v_gene: TRBV19
j_gene: TRBJ2-1

CDR3aa: ASSIRLGPYEQY
v_gene: TRBV19
j_gene: TRBJ2-7

CDR3aa: ASSLSGGTGSYSNQPQH
v_gene: TRBV7-2
j_gene: TRBJ1-5

CDR3aa: ASSYPDRGREQY
v_gene: TRBV6-6
j_gene: TRBJ2-5

CDR3aa: ASSNREVSYGYT
v_gene: TRBV6-1
j_gene: TRBJ1-2

CDR3aa: ASSLARNEAF
v_gene: TRBV5-1
j_gene: TRBJ1-1

CDR3aa: ASSPGLAGDQQF
v_gene: TRBV7-2
j_gene: TRBJ2-1

CDR3aa: ASSPFGELF
v_gene: TRBV2
j_gene: TRBJ2-2

CDR3aa: ASSPRTGIVDTQY
v_gene: TRBV18
j_gene: TRBJ2-3

CDR3aa: ASSPTPGTSGLQETQY
v_gene: TRBV18
j_gene: TRBJ2-5

CDR3aa: ASSQDLGVRRSVAF
v_gene: TRBV4-3
j_gene: TRBJ1-1

CDR3aa: ASRGAGLRSTDTQY
v_gene: TRBV5-4
j_gene: TRBJ2-3

CDR3aa: ASRILAGGRNEQF
v_gene: TRBV28
j_gene: TRBJ2-1

CDR3aa: ASTKMTSGTYEQY
v_gene: TRBV5-1
j_gene: TRBJ2-7

CDR3aa: ASSFIPGPSTGELF
v_gene: TRBV19
j_gene: TRBJ2-2

CDR3aa: SVAGQEPYEQY
v_gene: TRBV29-1
j_gene: .

CDR3aa: ASSRSDLSNGYT
v_gene: TRBV28
j_gene: TRBJ1-2

CDR3aa: ATSRDSGQGSYEQY
v_gene: TRBV15
j_gene: TRBJ2-7

CDR3aa: ASSLGTVPYEQY
v_gene: TRBV19
j_gene: TRBJ2-7

CDR3aa: ASSGGTSGRPTDTQY
v_gene: TRBV9
j_gene: TRBJ2-3

CDR3aa: ASSGSSGANYEQY
v_gene: TRBV7-2
j_gene: TRBJ2-7

CDR3aa: ASSRLGPYEQY
v_gene: TRBV6-1
j_gene: TRBJ2-7

CDR3aa: ASSQVWSNNEQF
v_gene: TRBV4-3
j_gene: TRBJ2-1

CDR3aa: ASSLGVAGGPGEQF
v_gene: TRBV7-7
j_gene: TRBJ2-1

CDR3aa: ATSRAGTSETQY
v_gene: TRBV15
j_gene: TRBJ2-5

CDR3aa: SITTSGEQY
v_gene: TRBV29-1
j_gene: TRBJ2-7

CDR3aa: ASSPASGTYEQY
v_gene: TRBV6-6
j_gene: .